The following is a T cell receptor (beta chain) sequence with its context. These data are taken from a study of blood T cell repertoires in COVID-19. CDR3 length equals 15 residues. Trimming removed 3 bases at V and 8 bases at J, with 17 bases between. Germline V CDR1 and CDR2: SGHTA, FQGTGA. TCRdb keeps only in-frame clones here, not all; method: immunoSEQ multiplex PCR. Altogether about 240,000 clones are present, about 89% being singletons, with the ten largest covering around 4%. The J gene is TRBJ1-3, the V gene TRBV7-3, with D unclear. The specimen was PBMCs or T cells enriched from blood (not recorded which). The source is a woman in her twenties or thirties who had recovered from COVID-19. The CDR3 DNA reads TGTGCCAGCAGCTTCCTTGGTCTTGGCAGCGACACCATATATTTT. As protein: CASSFLGLGSDTIYF.